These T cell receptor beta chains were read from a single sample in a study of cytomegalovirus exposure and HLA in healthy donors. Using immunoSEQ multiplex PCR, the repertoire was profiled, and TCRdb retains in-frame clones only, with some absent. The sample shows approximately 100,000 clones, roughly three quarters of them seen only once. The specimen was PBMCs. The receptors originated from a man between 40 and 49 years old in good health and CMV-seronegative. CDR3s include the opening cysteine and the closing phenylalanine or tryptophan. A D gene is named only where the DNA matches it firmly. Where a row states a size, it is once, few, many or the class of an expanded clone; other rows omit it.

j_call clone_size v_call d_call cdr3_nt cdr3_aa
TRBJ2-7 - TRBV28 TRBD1 TGTGCCAGCAGTACCCGGACAGGGACAATGTTC CASSTRTGTMF
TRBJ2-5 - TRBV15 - TGTGCCACCAGCACCAGGGTTACAGCGGAGACCCAGTACTTC CATSTRVTAETQYF
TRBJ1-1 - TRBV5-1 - TGCGCCAGCAGCACACAGGGGAACACTGAAGCTTTCTTT CASSTQGNTEAFF
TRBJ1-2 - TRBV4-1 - TGCGCCAGCAGCCAAGATTCACGACAGGTTCCGACCTACACCTTC CASSQDSRQVPTYTF
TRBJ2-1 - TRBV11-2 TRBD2 TGTGCCAGCAGCTTAGATGCTAGCGGGGGCCACTCCTACAATGAGCAGTTCTTC CASSLDASGGHSYNEQFF
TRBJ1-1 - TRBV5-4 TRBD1 TGTGCCAGCAGCGTCCCGGGACAGGGGGCGCGCACTGAAGCTTTCTTT CASSVPGQGARTEAFF
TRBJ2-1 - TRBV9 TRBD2 TGTGCCAGCAGCATTACTAGCGGGGGGTACAATGAGCAGTTCTTC CASSITSGGYNEQFF
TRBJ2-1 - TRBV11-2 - TGTGCCAGCAGCGGTACCTTTAGCTCCTACAATGAGCAGTTCTTC CASSGTFSSYNEQFF
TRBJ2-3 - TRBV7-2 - TGTGCCAGCAGCCCAACCCACACGAATACGCAGTATTTT CASSPTHTNTQYF
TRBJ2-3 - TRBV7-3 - TGTGCCAGCAGCTTAGCCGGCCAGGGCACAGATACGCAGTATTTT CASSLAGQGTDTQYF
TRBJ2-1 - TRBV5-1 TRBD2 TGCGCCAGCAGCTTCCAGGGACTAGCGGGGCAGGGTGAGCAGTTCTTC CASSFQGLAGQGEQFF
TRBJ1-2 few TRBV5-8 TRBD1 TGTGCCAGCAGCCGCCTGGACAGGGGAAACTATGGCTACACCTTC CASSRLDRGNYGYTF
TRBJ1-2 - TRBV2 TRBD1 TGTGCCAGCACCCCTGACAGGGACGAGGCTGGCTACACCTTC CASTPDRDEAGYTF
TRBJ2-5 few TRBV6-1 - TGTGCCAGCAGCCGTAGTTCTCGAGAGACCCAGTACTTC CASSRSSRETQYF
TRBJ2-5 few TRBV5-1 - TGCGCCAGCAGCTTGAACACGAACCAAGAGACCCAGTACTTC CASSLNTNQETQYF
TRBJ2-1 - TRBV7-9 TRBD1 TGTGCCAGCAGCTCCGGACAGGGAAGTATTAATGAGCAGTTCTTC CASSSGQGSINEQFF
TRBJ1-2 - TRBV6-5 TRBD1 TGTGCCAGCAGGCCTCCCGACAGGGTCTATGGCTACACCTTC CASRPPDRVYGYTF
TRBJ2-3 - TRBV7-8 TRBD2 TGTGCCAGCAGCTTACGGCTAGCGGGGGCGGGTGGCACAGATACGCAGTATTTT CASSLRLAGAGGTDTQYF
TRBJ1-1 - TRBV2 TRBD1 TGTGCCAGCAGTCCCGGACAGGGTGTCGGGAACACTGAAGCTTTCTTT CASSPGQGVGNTEAFF
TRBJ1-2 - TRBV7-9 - TGTTCCAGCAGCTTTAGCTCGGGGATCTATGGCTACACCTTC CSSSFSSGIYGYTF
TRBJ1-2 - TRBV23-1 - TGCGCCAGCAGTCAATGCCTCAGGGGTGATGGCTACACCTTC CASSQCLRGDGYTF
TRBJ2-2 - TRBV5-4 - TGTGCCAGCAGCTCCCTAGGCCGTGGGAACACCGGGGAGCTGTTTTTT CASSSLGRGNTGELFF
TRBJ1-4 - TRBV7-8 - TGTGCCAGCAGCTCAGGACAGACCGCTAATGAAAAACTGTTTTTT CASSSGQTANEKLFF
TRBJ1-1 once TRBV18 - TGTGCCAGCTCCCAGGGTCGTGAGTCTCAAGCTTTCTTT CASSQGRESQAFF
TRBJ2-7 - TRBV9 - TGTGCCAGCAGCGTCGGGACTCCCCTCCTCTACGAGCAGTACTTC CASSVGTPLLYEQYF
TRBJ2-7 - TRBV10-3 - TGTGCCATCAACCTGAGGGCGGGGACCCCATCCTACGAGCAGTACTTC CAINLRAGTPSYEQYF
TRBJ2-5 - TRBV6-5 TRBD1 TGTGCCAGCACCGACAGGGGGCTGGTGGAGACCCAGTACTTC CASTDRGLVETQYF
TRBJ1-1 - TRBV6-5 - TGTGCCAGCAAGAAACAGGGCTTCAACACTGAAGCTTTCTTT CASKKQGFNTEAFF
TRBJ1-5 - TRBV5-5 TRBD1 TGTGCCAGCAGCTTGACGGGACAGCCTAATAGCAATCAGCCCCAGCATTTT CASSLTGQPNSNQPQHF
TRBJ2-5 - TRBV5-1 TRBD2 TGCGCCAGCAGCTGGGGTGGACTAGTCCCAGAGACCCAGTACTTC CASSWGGLVPETQYF
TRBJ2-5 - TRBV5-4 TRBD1 TGTGCCAGCAGCTCCCGGGACAGGGGGGTGGAATGGCAAGAGACCCAGTACTTC CASSSRDRGVEWQETQYF
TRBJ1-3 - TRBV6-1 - TGTGCCAGCAGTGTCGGGCAGGGCAATCCTAACACCATATATTTT CASSVGQGNPNTIYF
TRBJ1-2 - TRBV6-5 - TGTGCCAGCAGTCAGAGCCCGGGACATGCTAATGGCTACACCTTC CASSQSPGHANGYTF
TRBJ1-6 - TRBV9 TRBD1 TGTGCCAGCAGCGCGGGACAGGCGACCTTCTATAATTCACCCCTCCACTTT CASSAGQATFYNSPLHF
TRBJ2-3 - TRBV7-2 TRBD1 TGTGCCAGCAGCTTAGAGGGACAGGGTGCGCAGTATTTT CASSLEGQGAQYF
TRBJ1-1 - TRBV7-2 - TGTGCCAGCAGCTTATTCATCCTCCAGGGGAACACTGAAGCTTTCTTT CASSLFILQGNTEAFF
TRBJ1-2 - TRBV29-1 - TGCAGCGCTGGGGAGGGTGTGAACTATGGCTACACCTTC CSAGEGVNYGYTF
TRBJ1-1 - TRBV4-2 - TGTGCCAGCAGCCAACCTGACAGGACTTCGAACACTGAAGCTTTCTTT CASSQPDRTSNTEAFF
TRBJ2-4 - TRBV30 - TGTGCCTGGAGTGTACTTAGTGACATTCAGTACTTC CAWSVLSDIQYF
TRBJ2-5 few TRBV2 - TGTGCCAGCAGTGGACCTTTGCGGGAGACCCAGTACTTC CASSGPLRETQYF
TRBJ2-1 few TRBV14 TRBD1 TGTGCCAGCAGCCAACAGTACGGGATCCAGACAGGGAATGAGCAGTTCTTC CASSQQYGIQTGNEQFF
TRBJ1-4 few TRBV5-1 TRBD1 TGCGCCAGCAAAGGACAGGCGAACACTAATGAAAAACTGTTTTTT CASKGQANTNEKLFF
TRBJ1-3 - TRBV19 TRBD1 TGTGCCAGTAGTCGTGACAGGGGAAATGGAAACACCATATATTTT CASSRDRGNGNTIYF
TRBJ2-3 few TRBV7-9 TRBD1 TGTGCCAGCAGGGACAGGGCAAGGGCAGATACGCAGTATTTT CASRDRARADTQYF
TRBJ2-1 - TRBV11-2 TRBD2 TGTGCCAGCAGCCTTTGGGGAGGCGGGGGGGACTACAATGAGCAGTTCTTC CASSLWGGGGDYNEQFF
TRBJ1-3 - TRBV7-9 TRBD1 TGTGCCAGCAGCCAGGGACAGCCCGGAAACACCATATATTTT CASSQGQPGNTIYF
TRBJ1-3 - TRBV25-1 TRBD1 TGTGCCAGCTCTACAGGGGTGGGAAACACCATATATTTT CASSTGVGNTIYF
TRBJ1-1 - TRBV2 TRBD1 TGTGCCAGCAGTGATTCCAGCCAGGGGGCCACTGAAGCTTTCTTT CASSDSSQGATEAFF